The rows below give T cell receptor beta chains drawn from one sample of a study of response to subunit inactivated influenza vaccine. A single record per CDR3 protein comes from TCRdb applying MiXCR to the RT-PCR reads. The data show approximately 700,000 distinct CDR3 sequences, with approximately 14% seen just once and 5.5% to 7% held by the top ten. The sample in question was PBMCs from blood, obtained 14 to 15 days before vaccination. These receptors all stem from a man aged 45-65 years who received an inactivated influenza vaccine. Each CDR3 is given with its conserved first and last residue. The D gene is left open where the match is weak. Size is omitted from some rows. Given values are once, few, many or a class for expanded clones.

d_gene	abundance	v_gene	j_gene	CDR3aa	CDR3nt
NA	NA	TRBV10-3	TRBJ2-2	CAISDRERRTGELFF	TGTGCCATCAGTGACAGGGAGAGGAGGACCGGGGAGCTGTTTTTT
NA	NA	TRBV2	TRBJ2-1	CASSVGRGASYNEQFF	TGTGCCAGCAGTGTCGGGCGGGGAGCCTCCTACAATGAGCAGTTCTTC
NA	many	TRBV11-2	TRBJ1-5	CASSSGLNQPQHF	TGTGCCAGCAGCTCCGGACTCAATCAGCCCCAGCATTTT
NA	many	TRBV7-2	TRBJ2-2	CASSLDEGNTGELFF	TGTGCCAGCAGCTTAGATGAAGGCAACACCGGGGAGCTGTTTTTT
NA	NA	TRBV29-1	TRBJ1-2	CSGLTGNYGYTF	TGCAGCGGTTTAACAGGGAACTATGGCTACACCTTC
TRBD1	few	TRBV28	TRBJ2-7	CASSPPDRGYEQYF	TGTGCCAGCAGCCCGCCGGACAGGGGCTACGAGCAGTACTTC
NA	few	TRBV3-1	TRBJ1-4	CASSRGFATNEKLFF	TGTGCCAGCAGCCGAGGATTTGCAACTAATGAAAAACTGTTTTTT
NA	few	TRBV5-4	TRBJ2-1	CASSLALASYNEQFF	TGTGCCAGCAGCTTGGCGCTAGCTTCCTACAATGAGCAGTTCTTC
NA	NA	TRBV5-1	TRBJ2-2	CASDKGQKNTGELFF	TGCGCCAGCGACAAAGGACAGAAGAACACCGGGGAGCTGTTTTTT
NA	many	TRBV27	TRBJ1-2	CASSSLQGLSYGYTF	TGTGCCAGCAGTTCCTTACAGGGCTTGAGCTATGGCTACACCTTC
NA	NA	TRBV20-1	TRBJ2-2	CSARGLGGTGELFF	TGCAGTGCTAGAGGACTAGGAGGGACCGGGGAGCTGTTTTTT
NA	few	TRBV5-1	TRBJ2-7	CASSLSGNPTYEQYF	TGCGCCAGCAGCTTAAGTGGGAATCCTACCTACGAGCAGTACTTC
TRBD1	NA	TRBV7-2	TRBJ2-5	CASSLIPGQGRETQYF	TGTGCCAGCAGCTTAATCCCGGGACAGGGGAGAGAGACCCAGTACTTC
NA	few	TRBV12-3/TRBV12-4	TRBJ2-7	CASSSQTGIRARF	TGTGCCAGCAGTTCCCAGACTGGTATACGAGCGCGCTTC
NA	few	TRBV21-1	TRBJ2-1	CASSKELASGSNNEQFF	TGTGCCAGCAGCAAAGAGTTGGCTAGCGGGAGTAACAATGAGCAGTTCTTC
NA	NA	TRBV28	TRBJ2-3	CASSFVAGTYTQYF	TGTGCCAGCAGTTTTGTGGCAGGGACCTATACGCAGTATTTT
TRBD1	few	TRBV19	TRBJ1-5	CASSTISGGNQPQHF	TGTGCCAGTAGTACAATCTCAGGGGGGAATCAGCCCCAGCATTTT
NA	many	TRBV6-5	TRBJ1-1	CASSYEVGRHTEAFF	TGTGCCAGCAGTTACGAGGTCGGAAGGCACACTGAAGCTTTCTTT
NA	few	TRBV12-3/TRBV12-4	TRBJ2-7	CASSLGTFRYEQYF	TGTGCCAGCAGTTTAGGGACATTTCGCTACGAGCAGTACTTC
TRBD1	few	TRBV5-1	TRBJ2-7	CASSSTGDYEQYF	TGCGCCAGCAGCTCGACAGGGGACTACGAGCAGTACTTC
NA	NA	TRBV3-1	TRBJ2-5	CASSHRVNLQETQYF	TGTGCCAGCAGCCATAGGGTTAACCTACAAGAGACCCAGTACTTC
TRBD2	few	TRBV5-4	TRBJ2-7	CASSSRLREPYEQYF	TGTGCCAGCAGCTCCCGCCTGCGGGAGCCCTACGAGCAGTACTTC
NA	NA	TRBV30	TRBJ1-3	CAWKNGWEGFSGNTIYF	TGTGCCTGGAAGAATGGTTGGGAGGGCTTCTCTGGAAACACCATATATTTT
NA	many	TRBV5-1	TRBJ2-7	CASSLVMGPTPYEQYF	TGCGCCAGCAGCTTGGTAATGGGGCCCACACCCTACGAGCAGTACTTC
NA	NA	TRBV7-9	TRBJ2-1	CASSLASPEQFF	TGTGCCAGCAGCTTAGCCAGCCCCGAGCAGTTCTTC